This T cell receptor beta chain was sequenced during a study of identical twins. Study-level results: Within cord blood, abundant beta clonotypes carried fewer insertions, but memory repertoires showed no such trend. Within monozygotic twins, out-of-frame TCR alpha sharing was underestimated by the models. Researchers reported excess low generation probability among twin-shared out-of-frame alpha sequences.

The authors used template switching to add a universal primer site and gave cDNA unique molecular identifiers. TCRdb called the 5' RACE reads again in MiXCR, with one record for every CDR3 protein. The sample records 550,000 to 800,000 distinct CDR3 sequences, roughly 7.2% being singletons. There are 16 residues in the CDR3. Germline CDR1 reads MGHRA; CDR2 reads YSYEKL. The V gene end was trimmed by 0 bases and the J gene end by 4 bases; junction bases not matched to a gene: 5. This clonotype occurred many times. The antigen is not known. The same sample was also studied in work on yellow fever vaccine responses in identical twins.

Sequenced input: PBMCs. The chain employs TRBV4-1 and TRBJ1-3, with TRBD1 matching over 8 bases. The sequence was obtained from a woman between 18 and 29 years old in good health. The CDR3 spells CASSQDGRGPGNTIYF. CDR3 nucleotide sequence: TGCGCCAGCAGCCAAGATGGCAGGGGGCCCGGAAACACCATATATTTT.